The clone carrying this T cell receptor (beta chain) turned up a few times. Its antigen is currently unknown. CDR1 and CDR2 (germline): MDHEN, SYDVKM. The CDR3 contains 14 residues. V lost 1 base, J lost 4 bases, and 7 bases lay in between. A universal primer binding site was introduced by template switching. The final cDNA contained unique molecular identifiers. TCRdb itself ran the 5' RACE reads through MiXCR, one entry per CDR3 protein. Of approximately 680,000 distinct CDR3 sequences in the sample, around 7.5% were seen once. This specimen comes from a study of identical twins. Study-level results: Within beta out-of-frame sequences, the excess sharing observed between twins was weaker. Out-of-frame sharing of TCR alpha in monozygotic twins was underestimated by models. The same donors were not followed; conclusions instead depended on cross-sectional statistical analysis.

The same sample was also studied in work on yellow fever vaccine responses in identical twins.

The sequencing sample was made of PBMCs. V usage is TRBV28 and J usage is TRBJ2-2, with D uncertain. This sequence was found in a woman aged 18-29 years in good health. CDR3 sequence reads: CASSLLGTTGELFF. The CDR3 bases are TGTGCCAGCAGTTTATTGGGCACCACCGGGGAGCTGTTTTTT.